This TCR beta chain was found in a study of cytomegalovirus exposure and HLA in healthy donors. Primers included in the PCR were 60 Vbeta and 13 Jbeta primers. Only in-frame clones appear in the TCRdb table, and some are missing; sequencing was by immunoSEQ multiplex PCR. The sample contains 130,000 to 150,000 clones, more than 75% of which appear only once. Germline trimming cut 5 bases from V and 1 base from J; bases unmatched to any gene: 10. Germline V lookup: CDR1 SGHVS, CDR2 FQNEAQ. The CDR3 is made up of 16 amino acids. Sequenced: PBMCs. The receptor comes from a female donor in good health and CMV-seronegative. The gene calls are TRBV7-8 and TRBJ2-7, with TRBD1 identical over 8 bases. The CDR3 reads CASSHPTRDRSYEQYF. The CDR3 DNA is TGTGCCAGCAGCCACCCGACCCGGGACAGGTCCTACGAGCAGTACTTC.